A selection of T cell receptor beta chains follows, all from one sample in a study of CD8+CD57+ T cells in acquired aplastic anemia. Via MiXCR, TCRdb re-called the reads, giving one row per CDR3 protein. The sample shows about 210,000 distinct CDR3 sequences, 34% of them seen only once. Sequenced: sorted CD4+, CD8+, or CD8+CD57+ T cells (not recorded which) from PBMCs. The receptor source for this set is a human donor in good health, serving as a control. Both conserved end residues are part of each CDR3. Each record gives: V gene, J gene, clone size, D gene, CDR3 length, CDR3 protein, CDR3 DNA. D genes are given only for firm matches. A clone size is listed for some rows: how often the clone was seen (once, few, many), or a class if it is expanded.

TRBV29-1	TRBJ2-1	many	-	14	CSVVRLAAYNEQFF	TGCAGCGTTGTTCGGCTAGCAGCCTACAATGAGCAGTTCTTC
TRBV2	TRBJ2-1	-	-	15	CASQGTGTSYNEQFF	TGTGCCAGCCAAGGAACAGGAACCTCCTACAATGAGCAGTTCTTC
TRBV20-1	TRBJ2-7	many	TRBD1	14	CSARRDRVILEQYF	TGCAGTGCTAGGCGGGACAGGGTTATTCTCGAGCAGTACTTC
TRBV12-3/TRBV12-4	TRBJ1-1	many	-	12	CASSLVQGRAFF	TGTGCCAGCAGTTTAGTACAGGGACGGGCTTTCTTT
TRBV20-1	TRBJ2-5	-	-	17	CSARPPLLRSPQETQYF	TGCAGTGCTAGACCTCCCCTTCTAAGGAGCCCCCAAGAGACCCAGTACTTC
TRBV30	TRBJ2-5	-	-	13	CAWSVNRGETQYF	TGTGCCTGGAGTGTAAATCGGGGGGAGACCCAGTACTTC
TRBV19	TRBJ2-1	many	TRBD1	16	CASSLTGRVSYNEQFF	TGTGCCAGTAGTCTGACAGGGAGAGTGTCCTACAATGAGCAGTTCTTC
TRBV11-2	TRBJ1-1	few	-	15	CASSLDWFGNTEAFF	TGTGCCAGCAGCTTAGATTGGTTTGGGAACACTGAAGCTTTCTTT
TRBV29-1	TRBJ1-3	few	-	13	CSVGSTSGNTIYF	TGCAGCGTGGGCTCTACCTCTGGAAACACCATATATTTT
TRBV4-3	TRBJ1-3	few	-	16	CASSQDSSGPGNTIYF	TGCGCCAGCAGCCAAGATTCGTCAGGGCCTGGAAACACCATATATTTT
TRBV19	TRBJ2-7	-	-	15	CASSTRAGGAYEQYF	TGTGCCAGTAGCACCCGGGCAGGTGGAGCCTACGAGCAGTACTTC
TRBV20-1	TRBJ2-1	few	TRBD1	15	CSARDRRGPYNEQFF	TGCAGTGCTAGAGATCGCAGGGGGCCCTACAATGAGCAGTTCTTC
TRBV12-3/TRBV12-4	TRBJ2-3	few	-	13	CASSSDSTDTQYF	TGTGCCAGCAGCTCGGACAGCACAGATACGCAGTATTTT
TRBV7-3	TRBJ1-1	-	-	13	CASSLTPSTEAFF	TGTGCCAGCAGCTTAACGCCGAGCACTGAAGCTTTCTTT
TRBV7-1	TRBJ2-3	-	TRBD2	19	CASSSRYLRTSGSTDTQYF	TGTGCCAGCAGTTCGCGTTACCTCCGGACTAGCGGGAGCACAGATACGCAGTATTTT
TRBV19	TRBJ1-2	many	-	15	CASSASRDGYYGYTF	TGTGCCAGTAGTGCTTCCCGGGACGGTTACTATGGCTACACCTTC
TRBV3-1	TRBJ2-6	-	-	13	CAGSLSGANVLTF	TGTGCCGGCAGCCTCTCTGGGGCCAACGTCCTGACTTTC
TRBV7-2	TRBJ2-1	few	TRBD2	16	CASSLTKRGYYNEQFF	TGTGCCAGCAGCTTAACGAAGCGGGGGTACTACAATGAGCAGTTCTTC
TRBV15	TRBJ1-4	many	-	15	CATSREGAINEKLFF	TGTGCCACCAGCAGAGAAGGGGCAATAAATGAAAAACTGTTTTTT
TRBV10-3	TRBJ1-5	many	-	13	CAIGEDPYQPQHF	TGTGCCATCGGTGAGGACCCCTATCAGCCCCAGCATTTT
TRBV6-1	TRBJ2-5	many	TRBD2	14	CASSRPAGGETQYF	TGTGCCAGCAGCCGTCCCGCGGGGGGGGAGACCCAGTACTTC
TRBV20-1	TRBJ2-5	-	-	15	CSASKGRGVQETQYF	TGCAGTGCCAGTAAGGGCAGGGGAGTGCAAGAGACCCAGTACTTC
TRBV5-1	TRBJ2-3	few	TRBD1	13	CASGQGGPDTQYF	TGCGCCAGCGGACAGGGGGGGCCAGATACGCAGTATTTT
TRBV7-2	TRBJ1-1	-	TRBD1	15	CASSLGTGEDTEAFF	TGTGCCAGCAGCTTAGGGACAGGGGAGGACACTGAAGCTTTCTTT
TRBV11-1	TRBJ1-2	-	TRBD1	18	CASSVAAQGAGGSYGYTF	TGTGCCAGCAGCGTAGCGGCACAGGGGGCTGGGGGGTCCTATGGCTACACCTTC
TRBV20-1	TRBJ1-1	few	-	13	CSASPSGGRGAFF	TGCAGTGCTAGTCCCTCCGGGGGGCGGGGGGCTTTCTTT
TRBV13	TRBJ1-6	many	-	15	CASSLSAGLSPPLHF	TGTGCCAGCAGCTTAAGCGCCGGTTTGTCGCCACCCCTCCACTTT
TRBV20-1	TRBJ1-3	many	-	17	CSARDRVQGSSGNTIYF	TGCAGTGCTAGAGATCGGGTTCAGGGAAGCTCTGGAAACACCATATATTTT
TRBV4-1	TRBJ2-5	-	-	16	CASSPLSYRAQETQYF	TGCGCCAGCAGCCCTTTATCATATAGGGCGCAAGAGACCCAGTACTTC
TRBV7-9	TRBJ2-7	few	-	10	CASGAGEQYF	TGTGCCAGCGGCGCGGGGGAGCAGTACTTC
TRBV9	TRBJ2-3	-	TRBD2	21	CASSGGTSGGRFLASTDTQYF	TGTGCCAGCAGCGGCGGGACTAGCGGGGGGCGGTTCCTCGCTAGCACAGATACGCAGTATTTT
TRBV7-8	TRBJ1-2	many	-	11	CASSFMELYTF	TGTGCCAGCAGCTTCATGGAGCTCTACACCTTC
TRBV11-2	TRBJ2-3	few	-	15	CASSLGRQPTDTQYF	TGTGCCAGCAGCTTAGGGCGACAGCCCACAGATACGCAGTATTTT
TRBV11-2	TRBJ2-3	many	-	13	CAVKRAGVDTQYF	TGTGCCGTCAAAAGGGCAGGGGTAGATACGCAGTATTTT
TRBV5-4	TRBJ1-4	once	-	15	CASTKGAGANEKLFF	TGTGCCAGCACCAAAGGGGCCGGCGCTAATGAAAAACTGTTTTTT
TRBV12-5	TRBJ2-7	few	-	16	CASGLVLGTSSYEQYF	TGTGCTAGTGGTTTGGTACTGGGCACGAGCTCCTACGAGCAGTACTTC
TRBV9	TRBJ1-5	-	-	13	CASSVDPGSAQHF	TGTGCCAGCAGCGTCGACCCTGGATCGGCCCAGCATTTT
TRBV5-1	TRBJ2-6	few	-	16	CASSLDGDLGANVLTF	TGCGCCAGCAGCTTGGATGGGGACCTCGGGGCCAACGTCCTGACTTTC
TRBV18	TRBJ2-5	once	-	12	CASHPGKETQYF	TGTGCCAGCCACCCCGGCAAAGAGACCCAGTACTTC
TRBV7-7	TRBJ2-3	many	TRBD1	13	CASSPTGTDTQYF	TGTGCCAGCAGCCCGACAGGGACAGATACGCAGTATTTT
TRBV5-6	TRBJ2-7	-	-	14	CASSLEYRSYEQYF	TGTGCCAGCAGCTTGGAATATAGGTCCTACGAGCAGTACTTC
TRBV24-1	TRBJ1-2	many	-	16	CATSDSFVGAINGYTF	TGTGCCACCAGTGATTCCTTTGTGGGGGCTATTAATGGCTACACCTTC
TRBV14	TRBJ1-2	-	-	18	CASSQGRGQTKIGYGYTF	TGTGCCAGCAGCCAAGGCCGAGGACAGACCAAGATCGGATATGGCTACACCTTC
TRBV7-2	TRBJ1-5	few	-	13	CASSGMIGQPQHF	TGTGCCAGCAGCGGGATGATAGGACAGCCCCAGCATTTT
TRBV19	TRBJ1-6	few	-	14	CASSTRQANSPLHF	TGTGCCAGTAGTACCCGGCAGGCCAATTCACCCCTCCACTTT
TRBV15	TRBJ2-7	many	-	15	CATSRDQLDPYEQYF	TGTGCCACCAGCAGAGATCAACTTGATCCCTACGAGCAGTACTTC
TRBV20-1	TRBJ2-1	-	-	16	CSARGLRLPSYNEQFF	TGCAGTGCTAGAGGATTGAGGCTACCCTCCTACAATGAGCAGTTCTTC
TRBV19	TRBJ2-5	many	-	15	CASSPRELRIETQYF	TGTGCCAGTAGTCCCCGCGAGCTCCGAATAGAGACCCAGTACTTC
TRBV30	TRBJ1-3	-	-	15	CAWRPTWKSGNTIYF	TGTGCCTGGAGGCCAACCTGGAAGAGTGGAAACACCATATATTTT
TRBV20-1	TRBJ2-5	-	-	12	CSWWRGQETQYF	TGCAGTTGGTGGAGGGGCCAAGAGACCCAGTACTTC
TRBV7-9	TRBJ2-1	many	-	14	CASSFVESYNEQFF	TGTGCCAGCAGCTTTGTCGAGTCCTACAATGAGCAGTTCTTC
TRBV7-8	TRBJ1-2	many	-	13	CASSLQGSYGYTF	TGTGCCAGCAGCTTACAGGGTTCATATGGCTACACCTTC
TRBV6-1	TRBJ1-5	few	-	16	CASGPSAGQGNQPQHF	TGTGCCAGCGGTCCCTCCGCGGGTCAGGGCAATCAGCCCCAGCATTTT
TRBV5-5	TRBJ1-6	-	-	15	CASSWESVINSPLHF	TGTGCCAGCAGCTGGGAGTCAGTAATTAATTCGCCCCTCCACTTT
TRBV2	TRBJ2-3	-	-	13	CATSEPGLNTQYF	TGTGCCACCAGTGAGCCGGGCCTAAATACGCAGTATTTT
TRBV10-1	TRBJ2-3	many	TRBD2	15	CASSQAGGLTDTQYF	TGCGCCAGCAGTCAAGCGGGAGGGCTGACAGATACGCAGTATTTT
TRBV3-1	TRBJ2-7	few	TRBD1	15	CASSLGGFSTYEQYF	TGTGCCAGCAGCCTAGGGGGCTTCTCAACCTACGAGCAGTACTTC
TRBV2	TRBJ2-5	many	TRBD1	13	CASRTGDAETQYF	TGTGCCAGCAGGACAGGGGATGCAGAGACCCAGTACTTC
TRBV7-2	TRBJ1-2	-	-	15	CASSYGGHGISGYTF	TGTGCCAGCAGCTACGGTGGGCACGGGATCAGTGGCTACACCTTC
TRBV9	TRBJ2-3	many	-	16	CASSVFVGEWADTQYF	TGTGCCAGCAGCGTGTTCGTAGGGGAATGGGCAGATACGCAGTATTTT